This T cell receptor beta chain was obtained from a study of Graves' ophthalmopathy and Graves' hyperthyroidism. Overall study: Stable hyperthyroidism meant no ophthalmopathy within 18 months of follow-up. Findings and caveats of the study: With roughly 65% sensitivity and approximately 73% specificity, the model predicted ophthalmopathy progression.

The sequenced template was RNA, covering the TCR beta CDR3 region. In the first round, RT-PCR was carried out with HTBI primers, and a multiplex PCR formed the second round. One entry per CDR3 protein, called by TCRdb with MiXCR from the multiplex PCR reads. The sample has over a million distinct CDR3 sequences, about 35% seen once; the top ten hold around 10%. This clonotype was observed at least ten times. Its antigen remains unidentified. With 4 bases clipped from V and 3 bases from J, the junction kept 4 bases outside the gene matches. The V gene's germline CDR1 is SGHTA and CDR2 FQGNSA. The CDR3 contains 14 residues.

The sequence was collected from an adult man with Graves' hyperthyroidism. Sequences were obtained from peripheral blood or thyroid tissue (not recorded which). The V gene is TRBV7-2, the J gene TRBJ2-7, with 9 bases aligning to TRBD1. The CDR3, as DNA: TGTGCCAGCAGCTCACAGGGGGCAAACTACGAGCAGTACTTC. Protein product: CASSSQGANYEQYF. The variable domain in full, with the rest retrieved from reference TRBV7-2 and TRBJ2-7, is GAGVSQSPSNKVTEKGKDVELRCDPISGHTALYWYRQSLGQGLEFLIYFQGNSAPDKSGLPSDRFSAERTGGSVSTLTIQRTQQEDSAVYLCASSSQGANYEQYFGPGTRLTVT.